These 23 T cell receptor beta chains were sequenced from one sample in a study of blood T cell repertoires in COVID-19. Sequencing was performed with immunoSEQ multiplex PCR; in TCRdb, only in-frame clones are kept and a portion is missing. The data hold hundreds of thousands of clones, with about 93% observed a single time. The sequenced material came from PBMCs or T cells enriched from blood (not recorded which). The source is a woman in her late teens or twenties who had recovered from COVID-19.

This sequence joins TRBV6-5 and TRBJ2-7; 7 positions agree with TRBD2. V lost 5 bases and J lost 2; bases outside the gene matches: 6. The CDR3 loop spans 14 amino acids. The germline V gene encodes CDR1 MNHEY and CDR2 SVGAGI. The CDR3 coding sequence is TGTGCCAGCAGTCTCCCGGGACTACCCTACGAGCAGTACTTC. Its translation: CASSLPGLPYEQYF.

This clone was picked up a small number of times. The chain uses TRBV3-1 (or the pseudogene TRBV3-2) and TRBJ1-1; no definite D call. V lost 1 base and J 7 bases, leaving 13 bases between the germline ends. The CDR3 contains 14 residues. In germline, CDR1 is LGHDT, CDR2 YNNKEL (reference sequence). The CDR3 loop reads CASSQVSSTSEAFF. For the CDR3, the DNA is TGTGCCAGCAGCCAAGTATCATCGACAAGTGAAGCTTTCTTT.

The gene calls are TRBV28 and TRBJ2-7; unclear D gene. Trimming pared 7 bases from V and 6 bases from J, leaving 10 bases between. Germline V lookup: CDR1 MDHEN, CDR2 SYDVKM. The CDR3 covers 11 residues. The CDR3 nucleotides are TGTGCCAGCAACCCCCCCGGCGAGCAGTACTTC. This translates into CASNPPGEQYF.

The rearrangement links TRBV19 to TRBJ1-5; perhaps TRBD1 as D (6 bases). The V end lost 5 bases, the J end lost 5 bases, and 13 bases lay between the germline ends. The CDR3 spans 14 residues. Germline V gene lookup returns CDR1 LNHDA and CDR2 SQIVND (reference sequence). CDR3: CASSGQLYDQPQHF. For the CDR3, the DNA is TGTGCCAGTAGTGGACAGTTGTATGATCAGCCCCAGCATTTT.

This chain links TRBV3-1 (or the pseudogene TRBV3-2) with TRBJ1-6; D is uncertain. The V and J ends lost 0 bases and 0 bases respectively, with 6 bases between them. The CDR3 contains 16 residues. The germline gives CDR1 LGHDT, CDR2 YNNKEL (reference sequence). The CDR3 loop is CASSQELLSYNSPLHF. In nucleotides, the CDR3 is TGTGCCAGCAGCCAAGAACTACTCTCCTATAATTCACCCCTCCACTTT.

The chain joins TRBV9 to TRBJ1-1; D is ambiguous. Trimming shortened V by 0 bases and J by 3 bases, and 6 bases separated the two germline ends. Germline V lookup: CDR1 SGDLS, CDR2 YYNGEE. The CDR3 contains 13 residues. CDR3 sequence: CASSVGPYTEAFF. In nucleotides, the CDR3 is TGTGCCAGCAGCGTAGGTCCGTACACTGAAGCTTTCTTT.

This chain links TRBV2 with TRBJ1-1; D is unresolved. Looked up from germline, CDR1 is SNHLY and CDR2 is FYNNEI. CDR3 length: 13 amino acids. Between the trimmed V and J ends, which lost 8 bases and 8 bases, there was a span of 18 bases. CDR3 nucleotides: TGTGCCAGCGGCCTGGGTCCCTGGGCAGAAGCTTTCTTT. Amino acids: CASGLGPWAEAFF.

The chain has TRBV5-1 and TRBJ1-1, with 7 nucleotides matching TRBD1. Trimming took 4 bases from V and 5 from J; bases not matched to a gene: 5. The CDR3 runs 13 residues. Germline V gene data show CDR1 as SGHRS and CDR2 as YFSETQ. In nucleotides, the CDR3 is TGCGCCAGCAGCCAACAGGGGTCAACTGAAGCTTTCTTT. Protein: CASSQQGSTEAFF.

The CDR3 loop is CASKVLEGPHSGNTIYF. CDR3 nucleotide sequence: TGTGCCAGCAAAGTACTGGAGGGGCCCCACTCTGGAAACACCATATATTTT. This sequence joins TRBV21-1 and TRBJ1-3. TRBV21-1 is given as a pseudogene. CDR3 length: 17 amino acids.

The chain's CDR3 is CASSLRDRDWYGYTF. The DNA for the CDR3 is TGCGCCAGCAGCCTCCGGGACAGGGATTGGTATGGCTACACCTTC. V is TRBV4-3 and J is TRBJ1-2, with 9 positions matching TRBD1. J lost 5 bases, V lost 4 bases, and 8 bases had no gene match. CDR3 size: 15 residues. The germline V gene encodes CDR1 LGHNA and CDR2 YSLEER.

This clone was picked up one time. The rearrangement uses TRBV6-5 and TRBJ2-3; 9 bases map to TRBD1. Germline CDR1 and CDR2: MNHEY and SVGAGI. CDR3 length: 14 amino acids. After removal of 6 bases from V and 5 bases from J, the junction contained 6 bases not matched to a gene. CDR3 in amino acids: CASSRRDREDTQYF. CDR3 DNA: TGTGCCAGCAGCCGCCGGGACAGGGAAGATACGCAGTATTTT.

This chain links TRBV6-1 with TRBJ2-2; D unresolved. Looked up from germline, CDR1 is MNHNS and CDR2 is SASEGT. This CDR3 has 14 amino acids. V gave up 3 bases and J gave up 2 bases, with 7 bases separating them. The CDR3 DNA is TGTGCCAGCAGTGATAGCAGAAACACCGGGGAGCTGTTTTTT. This translates into CASSDSRNTGELFF.

This sequence joins TRBV5-4 and TRBJ2-5, with 7 nucleotides matching TRBD1. After removal of 6 bases from V and 2 bases from J, the junction contained 7 bases not matched to a gene. Looked up from germline, CDR1 is SGHNT and CDR2 is YYREEE (reference sequence). This CDR3 is built from 14 residues. The CDR3 DNA reads TGTGCCAGCACGCGCCGGGGACAGCAAGAGACCCAGTACTTC. Protein: CASTRRGQQETQYF.

CDR3 region: CASNRTLSSGANVLTF. The DNA for the CDR3 is TGCGCCAGCAATCGGACTTTGAGCTCTGGGGCCAACGTCCTGACTTTC. This chain connects TRBV5-1 to TRBJ2-6; a weak D match, TRBD2 (5 bases). Germline values: CDR1 SGHRS, CDR2 YFSETQ. V shed 6 bases and J shed 0 bases, with 13 bases lying between them. The CDR3 length is 16 residues.

The chain couples TRBV4-2 to TRBJ1-4, with D possibly matching TRBD1 (6 bases). The CDR3 length is 15 residues. Germline CDR1 reads LGHNA; CDR2 reads YNFKEQ. The V and J ends lost 4 bases and 7 bases respectively, with 16 bases between them. DNA for the CDR3: TGTGCCAGCAGCCTCAAACAGGGCGACGCTGAAAAACTGTTTTTT. The encoded protein is CASSLKQGDAEKLFF.

V is TRBV28 and J is TRBJ1-2; 10 bases fit TRBD1. This CDR3 has 16 residues. The germline V gene encodes CDR1 MDHEN and CDR2 SYDVKM. The V segment lost 3 bases and the J segment 3 bases; nucleotides outside the gene matches: 7. CDR3 protein: CASSLMTGGSYYGYTF. The CDR3 bases are TGTGCCAGCAGTTTGATGACAGGGGGCTCTTACTATGGCTACACCTTC.

The chain employs TRBV4-1 and TRBJ1-5, with no clear D. From germline, CDR1 is MGHRA and CDR2 YSYEKL. Deletions cut 0 bases from V and 3 bases from J, with 6 bases between. The CDR3 length is 14 residues. The CDR3 region has the DNA TGCGCCAGCAGCCAAGATTATTTCAATCAGCCCCAGCATTTT. This translates into CASSQDYFNQPQHF.

A single count supports this clone. The rearrangement uses TRBV9 and TRBJ1-4; no clear D gene. The CDR3 totals 14 residues. Per germline, CDR1 SGDLS and CDR2 YYNGEE. V lost 2 bases and J lost 7, with 12 bases in between. CDR3 bases: TGTGCCAGCAGCGTGAGTCTAAAAAGTGAAAAACTGTTTTTT. It encodes CASSVSLKSEKLFF.

Comments on this clone: Other DNA sequences within the sample encode an identical CDR3. The chain recombines TRBV18 with TRBJ1-2; D is perhaps TRBD1 (5 bases). The germline V gene encodes CDR1 KGHSH and CDR2 LQKENI. V lost 2 bases and J 5 bases, leaving 9 bases between the germline ends. This CDR3 is 13 amino acids long. Here the CDR3 DNA reads TGTGCCAGCTCACCAGACAGCACTTATGGCTACACCTTC. Protein sequence: CASSPDSTYGYTF.

The chain couples TRBV18 to TRBJ2-7, with 9 positions matching TRBD1. CDR3 length equals 18 residues. V lost 2 bases and J lost 6; bases outside the gene matches: 17. CDR1 is KGHSH, CDR2 LQKENI, per germline. The CDR3: CASSPYPPRDRAVREQYF. The CDR3 region has the DNA TGTGCCAGCTCACCATACCCCCCTCGGGACAGGGCCGTCCGCGAGCAGTACTTC.

The chain recombines TRBV11-3 with TRBJ2-3; 12 bases match TRBD2. The trim removed 4 bases at V and 0 bases at J, leaving 2 bases unmatched. From germline, CDR1 is SGHNT and CDR2 YENEEA. CDR3 length: 16 amino acids. Here the CDR3 reads CASSSGTSGSTDTQYF. For the CDR3, the DNA is TGTGCCAGCAGCTCGGGGACTAGCGGGAGCACAGATACGCAGTATTTT.

This chain connects TRBV11-3 to TRBJ2-7; D unclear. Deletions cut 2 bases from V and 0 bases from J, with 11 bases between. The CDR3 is 15 residues long. Per the germline V gene, CDR1 is SGHNT and CDR2 is YENEEA. The CDR3 is CASSLSASSSYEQYF. The CDR3 nucleotides read TGTGCCAGCAGCTTATCTGCGTCGAGCTCCTACGAGCAGTACTTC.

On this clone: One end of the junction is discordant with germline, which a read error may explain. The chain employs TRBV4-1 and TRBJ2-7, with D possibly being TRBD1 (5 bases). The CDR3 length is 16 residues. Germline CDR1 reads MGHRA; CDR2 reads YSYEKL. The CDR3 protein is CASSEDYQGKGYEQYF. The CDR3 DNA reads TGCGCCAGCAGCGAAGATTATCAGGGTAAGGGCTACGAGCAGTACTTC.